The entry below gives a single T cell receptor beta chain sequence along with its context. Its binding antigen is unknown. Qualities for individual bases were not recorded, and no much larger clone is one base off. The CDR3 regions of human TCRbeta chains were analyzed by immunosequencing. The authors' pipeline ran thus. TCRs in the repertoires were compared against a reference library of SARS-CoV-2-specific TCRs that had been generated with the MIRA antigen-specificity platform. Breadth meant the fraction of unique TCRs that were SARS-CoV-2-associated, whereas depth meant the fraction of total T cells that were SARS-CoV-2-associated. Using the MIRA data, each spike-specific TCR was assigned both to the spike region to which the TCR was reactive and to a CD4 or CD8 class. Log10-transformed breadth and depth values were compared by one-way ANOVA with Sidak's multiple comparisons tests. TCRdb holds this immuneACCESS table with in-frame rearrangements only. Some clones are missing; in checked studies, unresolved V genes explain under half, and the rest has no known cause. The V and J calls and clone size come from that table; D and trimming were worked out from the DNA. The sample table lists about 150,000 clones, 88% of them with a count of one. Under 2.5% of the sample is in the top ten clones.

These data are taken from a study of T cell responses to AZD1222 COVID-19 vaccine (dated by TCRdb to about 2021). About the investigation overall: AZD1222 recipients given second doses at about 4 weeks or at about 12 weeks were pooled, since spike-specific TCR depth and breadth were not found to differ between the two schedules. Trial participants were enrolled into age subgroups of 18-55, 56-69 and 70-plus years, which contained roughly 140, 27 and 60 TCR-sequenced participants, respectively. A total of approximately 230 trial participants underwent TCR sequencing, of whom roughly 210 received two doses of AZD1222 and about 25 received two doses of the MenACWY control vaccine.

Including cysteine and phenylalanine, the CDR3 has 17 amino acids. The read is trimmed to its CDR3 DNA, 51 bases read in frame from base 1. The germline V gene encodes CDR1 LNHDA and CDR2 SQIVND (reference sequence). V is pruned by 2 bases and J by 2 bases, leaving 7 bases of the junction without a gene match. This sample's time point label indicates: baseline before first vaccination. Vaccinee samples came from UK trials COV001 and COV002, including a single-blind randomized controlled phase 2/3 trial of AZD1222 (ChAdOx1 nCoV-19) in healthy adults. Trial participant PBMC samples were collected at day 0 and day 28 after the second dose for TCRbeta chain sequencing. Overall results and qualifications from the work: The 56-69-year group was small, and its depth increase did not reach significance, likely because of low power. Participants were mostly white British, with more females than males. The authors suggested clonal diversity may have been underestimated. Because no day 14 peak-response samples were available, the repertoires could be characterized only after the peak T cell response. Only six AZD1222 recipients were SARS-CoV-2 seropositive at baseline, limiting conclusions about previously exposed vaccinees. The whole spike protein was spanned by vaccine-associated CD4 TCRs, and dominant responses were seen in regions 160-218 and 743-854. Spike-specific TCR breadth and depth rose significantly after two AZD1222 doses compared with day 0 and with MenACWY recipients. Reportedly, almost half of the unique spike-specific TCRs recognized epitopes lying outside the regions that are mutated in the B.1.351 and B.1.1.7 variants.

The rearranged segments are TRBV19 and TRBJ2-1; 9 central nucleotides agree with TRBD2. The TCR was taken from an adult in good health. The source was peripheral blood, collected on day 0 of AZD1222 vaccination. The base sequence is TGTGCCAGTAGTATACAACTAGCGGGCCTCGCCTACAATGAGCAGTTCTTC. Its translation reads: CASSIQLAGLAYNEQFF.